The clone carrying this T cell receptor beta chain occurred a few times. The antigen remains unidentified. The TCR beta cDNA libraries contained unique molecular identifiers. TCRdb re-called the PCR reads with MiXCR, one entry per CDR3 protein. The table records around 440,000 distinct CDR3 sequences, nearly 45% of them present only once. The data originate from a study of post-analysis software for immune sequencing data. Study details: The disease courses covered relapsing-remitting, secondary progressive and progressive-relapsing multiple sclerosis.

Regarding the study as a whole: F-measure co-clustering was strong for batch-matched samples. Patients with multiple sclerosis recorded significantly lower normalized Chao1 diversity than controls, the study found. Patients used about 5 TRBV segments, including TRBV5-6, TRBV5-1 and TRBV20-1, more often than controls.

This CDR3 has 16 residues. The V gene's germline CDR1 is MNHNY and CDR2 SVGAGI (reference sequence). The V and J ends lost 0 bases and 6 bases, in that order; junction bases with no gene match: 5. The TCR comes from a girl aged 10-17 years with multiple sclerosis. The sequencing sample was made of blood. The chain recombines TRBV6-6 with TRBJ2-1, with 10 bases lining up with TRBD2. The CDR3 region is CASSYSFKREGNEQFF. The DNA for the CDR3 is TGTGCCAGCAGTTACTCGTTCAAGCGGGAGGGCAATGAGCAGTTCTTC.